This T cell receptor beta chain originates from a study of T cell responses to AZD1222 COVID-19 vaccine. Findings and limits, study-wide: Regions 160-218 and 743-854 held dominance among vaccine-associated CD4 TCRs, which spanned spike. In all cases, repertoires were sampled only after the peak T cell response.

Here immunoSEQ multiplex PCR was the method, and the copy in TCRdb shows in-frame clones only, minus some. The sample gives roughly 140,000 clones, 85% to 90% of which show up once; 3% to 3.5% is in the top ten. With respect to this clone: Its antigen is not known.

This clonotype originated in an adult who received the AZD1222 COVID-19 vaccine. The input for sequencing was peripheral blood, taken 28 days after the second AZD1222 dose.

The CDR3 region has the DNA TGTGCCACCAGTGATTCCCGGAACTATGGCTACACCTTC. Translating gives CATSDSRNYGYTF. The gene calls are TRBV24-1 and TRBJ1-2; D remains unclear. Deletions cut 2 bases from V and 2 bases from J, with 5 bases between. CDR1 is KGHDR and CDR2 is SFDVKD in the germline V gene. The CDR3 length is 13 residues.